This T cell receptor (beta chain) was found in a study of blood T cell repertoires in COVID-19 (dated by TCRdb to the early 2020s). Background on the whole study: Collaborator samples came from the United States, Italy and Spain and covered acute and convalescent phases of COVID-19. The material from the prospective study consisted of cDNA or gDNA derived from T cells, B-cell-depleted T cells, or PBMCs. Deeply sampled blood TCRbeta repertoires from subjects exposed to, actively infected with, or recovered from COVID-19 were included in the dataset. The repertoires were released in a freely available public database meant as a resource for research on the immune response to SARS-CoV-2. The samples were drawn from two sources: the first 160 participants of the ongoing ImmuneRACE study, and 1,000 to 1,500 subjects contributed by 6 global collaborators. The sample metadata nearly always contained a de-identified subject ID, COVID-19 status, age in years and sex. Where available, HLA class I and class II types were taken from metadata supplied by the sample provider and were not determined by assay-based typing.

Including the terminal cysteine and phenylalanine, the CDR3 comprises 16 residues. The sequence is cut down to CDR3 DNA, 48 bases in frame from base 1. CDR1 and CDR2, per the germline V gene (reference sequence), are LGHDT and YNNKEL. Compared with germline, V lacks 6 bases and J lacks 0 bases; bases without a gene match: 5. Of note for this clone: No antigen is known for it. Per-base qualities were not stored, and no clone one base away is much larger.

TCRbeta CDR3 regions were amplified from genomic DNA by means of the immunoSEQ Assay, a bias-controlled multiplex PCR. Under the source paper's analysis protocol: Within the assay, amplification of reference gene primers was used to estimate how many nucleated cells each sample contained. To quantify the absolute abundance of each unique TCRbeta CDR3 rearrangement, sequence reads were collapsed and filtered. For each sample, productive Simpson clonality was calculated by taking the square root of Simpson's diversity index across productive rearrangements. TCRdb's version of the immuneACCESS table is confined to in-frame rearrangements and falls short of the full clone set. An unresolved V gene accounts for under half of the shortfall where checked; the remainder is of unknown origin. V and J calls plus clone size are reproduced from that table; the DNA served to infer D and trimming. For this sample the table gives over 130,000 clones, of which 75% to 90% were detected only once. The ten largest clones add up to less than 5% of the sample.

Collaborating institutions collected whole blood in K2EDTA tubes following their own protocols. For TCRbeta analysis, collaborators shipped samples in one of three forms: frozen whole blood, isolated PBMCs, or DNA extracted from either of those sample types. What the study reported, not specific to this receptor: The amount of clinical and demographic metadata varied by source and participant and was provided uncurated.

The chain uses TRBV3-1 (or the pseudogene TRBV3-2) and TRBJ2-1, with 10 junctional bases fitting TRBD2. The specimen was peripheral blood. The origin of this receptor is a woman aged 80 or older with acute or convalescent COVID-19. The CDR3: CASRPTSGDSYNEQFF. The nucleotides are TGTGCCAGCAGACCTACTAGCGGGGACTCCTACAATGAGCAGTTCTTC.